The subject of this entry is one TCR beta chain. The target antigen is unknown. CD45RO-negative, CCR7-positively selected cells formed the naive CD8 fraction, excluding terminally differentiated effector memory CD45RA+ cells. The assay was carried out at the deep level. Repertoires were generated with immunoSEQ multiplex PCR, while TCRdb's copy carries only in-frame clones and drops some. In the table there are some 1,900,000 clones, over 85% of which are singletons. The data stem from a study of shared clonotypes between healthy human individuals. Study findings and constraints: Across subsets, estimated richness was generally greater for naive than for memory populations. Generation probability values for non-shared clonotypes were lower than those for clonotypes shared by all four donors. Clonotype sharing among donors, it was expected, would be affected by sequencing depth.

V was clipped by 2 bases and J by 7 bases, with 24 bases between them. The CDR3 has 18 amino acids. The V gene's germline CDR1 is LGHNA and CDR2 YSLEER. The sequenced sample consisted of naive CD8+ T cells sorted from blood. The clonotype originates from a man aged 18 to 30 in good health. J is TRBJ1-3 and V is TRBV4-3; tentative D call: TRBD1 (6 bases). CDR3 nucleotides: TGCGCCAGCAGCCAATCTTTGGTTCAGGGGCCCCTGGGGAACACCATATATTTT. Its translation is CASSQSLVQGPLGNTIYF.